This T cell receptor beta chain is from a study of patients and donors after allogeneic stem cell transplantation. TCRdb ran MiXCR on the RT-PCR reads and lists one entry per CDR3 protein. The data hold about 200,000 distinct CDR3 sequences, with about 37% observed a single time. V lost 6 bases to trimming and J lost 0 bases; unmatched junction nucleotides: 5. There are 15 residues in the CDR3. Germline lookup yields CDR1 MGHDK and CDR2 SYGVNS. The sequence was obtained from a human donor who was either an allogeneic HSCT recipient or a stem cell or donor lymphocyte infusion donor (not recorded which). It is not recorded whose cells these are; they may come from a transplant donor. The sample was blood, either unsorted or a sorted T cell fraction (not recorded which). The chain employs TRBV25-1 and TRBJ1-3, with 7 nucleotides matching TRBD1. This CDR3 reads CASRDRAISGNTIYF. CDR3 coding DNA: TGTGCCAGCAGAGACAGGGCAATCTCTGGAAACACCATATATTTT.